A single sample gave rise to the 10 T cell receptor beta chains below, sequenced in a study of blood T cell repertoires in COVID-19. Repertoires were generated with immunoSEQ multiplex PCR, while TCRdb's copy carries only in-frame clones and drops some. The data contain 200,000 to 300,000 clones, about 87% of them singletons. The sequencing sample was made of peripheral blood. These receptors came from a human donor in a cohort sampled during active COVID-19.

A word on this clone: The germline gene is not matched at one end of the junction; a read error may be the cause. The CDR3 loop is CASSLGLAGGQETQYF. As DNA, the CDR3 is TGTGCTAGCAGCCTCGGACTAGCCGGGGGCCAAGAGACCCAGTACTTC. This chain links TRBV7-7 with TRBJ2-5; 8 positions match TRBD2. CDR1 and CDR2 from the germline V gene are SSHAT and FNYEAQ (reference sequence). This CDR3 is 16 amino acids long.

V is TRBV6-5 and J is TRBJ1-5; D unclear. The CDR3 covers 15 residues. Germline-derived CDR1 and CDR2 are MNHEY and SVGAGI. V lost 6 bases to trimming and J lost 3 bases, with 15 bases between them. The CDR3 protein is CASRSVSAINQPQHF. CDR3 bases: TGTGCCAGCAGGTCCGTTTCCGCTATCAATCAGCCCCAGCATTTT.

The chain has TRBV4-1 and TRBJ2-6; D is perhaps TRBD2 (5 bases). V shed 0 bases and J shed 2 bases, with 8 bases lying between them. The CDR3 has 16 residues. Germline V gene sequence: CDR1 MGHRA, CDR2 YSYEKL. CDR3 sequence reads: CASSQDRGTGANVLTF. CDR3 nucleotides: TGCGCCAGCAGCCAAGATCGAGGGACTGGGGCCAACGTCCTGACTTTC.

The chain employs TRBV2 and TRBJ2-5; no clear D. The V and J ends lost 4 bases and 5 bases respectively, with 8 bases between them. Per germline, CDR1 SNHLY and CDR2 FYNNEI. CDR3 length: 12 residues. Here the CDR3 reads CASSGVRETQYF. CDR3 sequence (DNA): TGTGCCAGCAGTGGTGTCCGGGAGACCCAGTACTTC.

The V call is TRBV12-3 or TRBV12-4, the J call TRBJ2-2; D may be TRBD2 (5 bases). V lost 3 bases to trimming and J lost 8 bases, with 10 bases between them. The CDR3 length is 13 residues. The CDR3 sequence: CASSFGRGGELFF. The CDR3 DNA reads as TGTGCCAGCAGTTTCGGGCGCGGGGGGGAGCTGTTTTTT.

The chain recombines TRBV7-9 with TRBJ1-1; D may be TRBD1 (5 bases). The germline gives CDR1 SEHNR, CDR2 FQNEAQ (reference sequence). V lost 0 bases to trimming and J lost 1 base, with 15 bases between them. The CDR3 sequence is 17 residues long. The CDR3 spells CASSLALGGRTNTEAFF. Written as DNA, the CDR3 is TGTGCCAGCAGCTTAGCTCTGGGGGGAAGGACGAACACTGAAGCTTTCTTT. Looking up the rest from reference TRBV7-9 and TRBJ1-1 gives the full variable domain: DTGVSQNPRHKITKRGQNVTFRCDPISEHNRLYWYRQTLGQGPEFLTYFQNEAQLEKSRLLSDRFSAERPKGSFSTLEIQRTEQGDSAMYLCASSLALGGRTNTEAFFGQGTRLTVV.

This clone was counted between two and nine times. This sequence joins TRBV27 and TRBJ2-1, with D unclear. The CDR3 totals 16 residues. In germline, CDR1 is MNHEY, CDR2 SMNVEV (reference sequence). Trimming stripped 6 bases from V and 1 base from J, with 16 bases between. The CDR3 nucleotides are TGTGCCAGCAGCCCGCCGGGTAGTCGGTCCTACAATGAGCAGTTCTTC. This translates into CASSPPGSRSYNEQFF.

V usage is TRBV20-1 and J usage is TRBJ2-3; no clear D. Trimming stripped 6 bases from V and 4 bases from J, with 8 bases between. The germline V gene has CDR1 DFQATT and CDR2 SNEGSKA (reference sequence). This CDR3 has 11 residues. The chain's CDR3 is CSATTPDTQYF. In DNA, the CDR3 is TGCAGTGCCACGACTCCAGATACGCAGTATTTT.

This CDR3 reads CASSLSPLAAQETQYF. CDR3 coding DNA: TGCGCCAGCAGCTTGTCGCCACTAGCGGCACAAGAGACCCAGTACTTC. The chain has TRBV5-1 and TRBJ2-5; TRBD2 aligns across 8 bases. Trimming at V came to 1 base and at J to 2 bases, leaving 7 bases not matched to a gene. CDR1 SGHRS and CDR2 YFSETQ come from the germline V gene. The CDR3 has 16 amino acids.

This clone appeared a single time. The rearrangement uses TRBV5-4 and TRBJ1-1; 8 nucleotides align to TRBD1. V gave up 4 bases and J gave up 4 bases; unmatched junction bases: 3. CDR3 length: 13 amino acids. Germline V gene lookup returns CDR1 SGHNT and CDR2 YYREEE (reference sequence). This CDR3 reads CASSLDRGTEAFF. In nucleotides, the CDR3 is TGTGCCAGCAGCCTCGACAGGGGCACTGAAGCTTTCTTT.